Each of the 26 T cell receptor beta chains below was sequenced from the same sample in a study of T cell responses to AZD1222 COVID-19 vaccine. Repertoires were generated with immunoSEQ multiplex PCR, while TCRdb's copy carries only in-frame clones and drops some. This table holds 200,000 or so clones, 75% to 90% found once. The input for sequencing was peripheral blood, taken on day 0 of MenACWY control vaccination. The receptors originated from an adult in good health.

This clone has only one observation. The V call is TRBV11-3, the J call TRBJ2-1; TRBD2 is a possible D gene (8 bases). Trimming took 0 bases from V and 2 from J, leaving 17 bases between them. Germline CDR1 reads SGHNT; CDR2 reads YENEEA. The CDR3 has 18 residues. The CDR3 loop reads CASSLDQGGSGTYNEQFF. CDR3 nucleotide sequence: TGTGCCAGCAGCTTAGATCAGGGGGGTAGCGGGACCTACAATGAGCAGTTCTTC.

The chain carries TRBV6-5 and TRBJ2-2; no reliable D call. With 9 bases removed from V and 0 bases from J, the gap between germline ends came to 8 bases. Germline CDR1 is MNHEY and CDR2 is SVGAGI. This CDR3 is 13 amino acids long. DNA for the CDR3: TGTGCCAGTAGCAGAACGAACACCGGGGAGCTGTTTTTT. Translation: CASSRTNTGELFF.

This clone was seen a few times. The genes are TRBV27 and TRBJ1-6; no clear D. Per germline, CDR1 MNHEY and CDR2 SMNVEV (reference sequence). This CDR3 is 16 amino acids long. The V gene lost 6 bases and the J gene lost 4 bases, with 16 bases spanning the gap. The chain's CDR3 is CASRPQAPGYNSPLHF. CDR3 bases: TGTGCCAGCAGGCCTCAGGCTCCCGGTTATAATTCACCCCTCCACTTT.

This chain joins TRBV5-4 and TRBJ2-3; weak D call: TRBD1 (5 bases). Germline V gene data show CDR1 as SGHNT and CDR2 as YYREEE (reference sequence). This CDR3 contains 17 residues. Trimming stripped 0 bases from V and 1 base from J, with 15 bases between. CDR3 sequence (DNA): TGTGCCAGCAGCTTGGGTCCGGAGCTAGGGGGCACAGATACGCAGTATTTT. It specifies CASSLGPELGGTDTQYF. Looking up the rest from reference TRBV5-4 and TRBJ2-3 gives the full variable domain: ETGVTQSPTHLIKTRGQQVTLRCSSQSGHNTVSWYQQALGQGPQFIFQYYREEENGRGNFPPRFSGLQFPNYSSELNVNALELDDSALYLCASSLGPELGGTDTQYFGPGTRLTVL.

This rearrangement joins TRBV4-2 to TRBJ1-1; D is unresolved. Trimming left V 0 bases short and J 7 bases short, with 9 bases between. CDR3 size: 13 residues. Germline V gene sequence: CDR1 LGHNA, CDR2 YNFKEQ. CDR3 coding DNA: TGTGCCAGCAGCCAAGAAGCCGGGCTTGAAGCTTTCTTT. It is translated as CASSQEAGLEAFF.

This clone was counted a few times. V usage is TRBV9 and J usage is TRBJ2-3; TRBD2 matches at 8 bases. Germline V CDR1 and CDR2: SGDLS, YYNGEE. The length of the CDR3 is 15 residues. V lost 0 bases and J lost 2; bases outside the gene matches: 2. The chain's CDR3 is CASSVAGGATDTQYF. CDR3 in DNA: TGTGCCAGCAGCGTAGCGGGGGGGGCCACAGATACGCAGTATTTT.

CDR3 sequence: CASSPGQLNTEAFF. The CDR3 DNA reads TGTGCCAGCAGCCCTGGACAGTTGAACACTGAAGCTTTCTTT. The chain recombines TRBV28 with TRBJ1-1, with D possibly matching TRBD1 (6 bases). Trimming pared 6 bases from V and 0 bases from J, leaving 11 bases between. Germline loops: CDR1 MDHEN, CDR2 SYDVKM. The CDR3 is 14 residues long.

This chain joins TRBV28 and TRBJ2-1, with D perhaps being TRBD1 or TRBD2 (5 bases each). V lost 5 bases and J 2 bases, leaving 16 bases between the germline ends. Germline CDR1 reads MDHEN; CDR2 reads SYDVKM. The CDR3 totals 16 residues. The CDR3 DNA reads TGTGCCAGCAGTGCCGCCGGGGCGGCTACCTACAATGAGCAGTTCTTC. This codes for CASSAAGAATYNEQFF.

J is TRBJ1-2 and V is TRBV4-2, with D unresolved. This CDR3 contains 16 residues. Germline V CDR1 and CDR2: LGHNA, YNFKEQ. Trimming left V 3 bases short and J 0 bases short, with 14 bases between. CDR3 nucleotides: TGTGCCAGCAGCCAGGCGGTACAGTTACCTAACTATGGCTACACCTTC. Translation: CASSQAVQLPNYGYTF.

The chain carries TRBV5-1 and TRBJ2-3, with 8 bases lining up with TRBD1. The V segment lost 7 bases and the J segment 1 base; nucleotides outside the gene matches: 2. Germline loops: CDR1 SGHRS, CDR2 YFSETQ. This CDR3 is built from 13 residues. The CDR3: CASYRGGTDTQYF. In nucleotides, the CDR3 is TGCGCCAGCTACAGGGGGGGCACAGATACGCAGTATTTT.

The J gene is TRBJ2-2, the V gene TRBV6-2 or TRBV6-3; 10 nucleotides agree with TRBD1. J gave up 2 bases and V 4 bases, and 7 bases lay outside the gene matches. This CDR3 contains 17 residues. CDR1 and CDR2 from the germline V gene are MNHEY and SVGEGT. CDR3 loop: CASSLTGGASNTGELFF. The DNA for the CDR3 is TGTGCCAGCAGTTTGACAGGGGGCGCGAGTAACACCGGGGAGCTGTTTTTT.

In its sample, this clone was seen once. This CDR3 is CASSDRGSYNEQFF. The CDR3 coding sequence is TGTGCCAGCAGTGACAGGGGCTCCTACAATGAGCAGTTCTTC. V gene TRBV6-1 combines with J gene TRBJ2-1, with D tentatively TRBD1 (6 bases). The CDR3 length is 14 residues. CDR1 is MNHNS, CDR2 SASEGT, per germline. Trimming left V 3 bases short and J 0 bases short, with 6 bases between.

V and J are TRBV7-2 and TRBJ2-7; TRBD1 might be the D (6 bases). Per the germline V gene, CDR1 is SGHTA and CDR2 is FQGNSA. This CDR3 has 15 residues. V lost 1 base and J lost 6, with 16 bases in between. This chain's CDR3 is CASSLGSGIRGEQYF. The CDR3 nucleotides read TGTGCCAGCAGCTTAGGGTCGGGGATCAGGGGCGAGCAGTACTTC. The full variable domain, rest sourced from reference TRBV7-2 and TRBJ2-7, is GAGVSQSPSNKVTEKGKDVELRCDPISGHTALYWYRQSLGQGLEFLIYFQGNSAPDKSGLPSDRFSAERTGGSVSTLTIQRTQQEDSAVYLCASSLGSGIRGEQYFGPGTRLTVT.

J is TRBJ2-1 and V is TRBV7-9, with D hard to call. This CDR3 is 14 amino acids long. Trimming stripped 7 bases from V and 6 bases from J, with 16 bases between. Germline CDR1 reads SEHNR; CDR2 reads FQNEAQ (reference sequence). CDR3 coding DNA: TGTGCCAGCACCCCCCCCGCCCAAAGCAATGAGCAGTTCTTC. Protein sequence: CASTPPAQSNEQFF.

CDR3 nucleotide sequence: TGTGCCAGCAGTACAGGGACTAACTATGGCTACACCTTC. It specifies CASSTGTNYGYTF. The chain carries TRBV28 and TRBJ1-2, with TRBD1 as a possible D gene (6 bases). CDR1 and CDR2 from the germline V gene are MDHEN and SYDVKM. The V end was cut by 5 bases, the J end by 0 bases, with 7 bases between. The CDR3 extends over 13 amino acids.

The chain is built from TRBV2 and TRBJ1-1; TRBD1 is a possible D gene (5 bases). Germline loops: CDR1 SNHLY, CDR2 FYNNEI. The V gene lost 8 bases and the J gene lost 1 base, with 11 bases spanning the gap. This CDR3 spans 13 amino acids. CDR3 amino acids: CASSVDKNTEAFF. CDR3 nucleotide sequence: TGTGCCAGCTCCGTGGACAAGAACACTGAAGCTTTCTTT.

V gene TRBV27 combines with J gene TRBJ1-2; 9 bases are a match to TRBD1. This CDR3 region has 16 residues. After removal of 10 bases from V and 8 bases from J, the junction contained 20 bases not matched to a gene. Germline assignment: CDR1 MNHEY and CDR2 SMNVEV (reference sequence). Here the CDR3 DNA reads TGTGCCACACCCTCTTTCTCCGGGACAGGGAGAGGAGGCTACACCTTC. Its protein product is CATPSFSGTGRGGYTF.

This sequence joins TRBV6-1 and TRBJ1-6; D is unclear. This CDR3 comprises 11 residues. Germline V gene lookup returns CDR1 MNHNS and CDR2 SASEGT. Between the trimmed V and J ends, which lost 2 bases and 12 bases, there was a span of 5 bases. CDR3 amino acids: CASSEFLPLHF. DNA of the CDR3: TGTGCCAGCAGTGAATTTCTACCCCTCCACTTT.

This clone occurred many times. The chain couples TRBV7-9 to TRBJ2-7; D is undetermined. This CDR3 comprises 14 residues. Deletions cut 6 bases from V and 0 bases from J, with 12 bases between. The V gene's germline CDR1 is SEHNR and CDR2 FQNEAQ (reference sequence). In DNA form, the CDR3 reads TGTGCCAGCAGTTCGTCGGAGAGCTCCTACGAGCAGTACTTC. Its translation: CASSSSESSYEQYF.

V usage is TRBV6-5 and J usage is TRBJ2-7; D perhaps matches TRBD2 (5 bases). Germline CDR1 and CDR2: MNHEY and SVGAGI. Trimming left V 8 bases short and J 3 bases short, with 11 bases between. The CDR3 sequence is 12 residues long. The chain's CDR3 is CASGGTDYEQYF. The CDR3 DNA sequence: TGTGCCAGCGGAGGAACGGACTACGAGCAGTACTTC.

The V gene is TRBV19, the J gene TRBJ2-1; 9 nucleotides match TRBD2. The germline V gene has CDR1 LNHDA and CDR2 SQIVND (reference sequence). The length of the CDR3 is 17 residues. V shed 1 base, J shed 7 bases, and the junction held 11 bases outside the gene matches. The CDR3 DNA reads TGTGCCAGTAGTATAGGTCAGGGACTAGCTCTAAGGAATGAGCAGTTCTTC. This sequence encodes CASSIGQGLALRNEQFF. The full variable domain, rest sourced from reference TRBV19 and TRBJ2-1, is DGGITQSPKYLFRKEGQNVTLSCEQNLNHDAMYWYRQDPGQGLRLIYYSQIVNDFQKGDIAEGYSVSREKKESFPLTVTSAQKNPTAFYLCASSIGQGLALRNEQFFGPGTRLTVL.

The rearrangement uses TRBV5-1 and TRBJ2-5, with 13 positions matching TRBD2. Looked up from germline, CDR1 is SGHRS and CDR2 is YFSETQ. This CDR3 contains 15 residues. V lost 4 bases and J lost 2; bases outside the gene matches: 2. The chain's CDR3 is CASSPGLAGQETQYF. Here the CDR3 DNA reads TGCGCCAGCAGCCCGGGACTAGCGGGGCAAGAGACCCAGTACTTC.

The J gene is TRBJ1-2, the V gene TRBV28; D remains ambiguous. Trimming took 6 bases from V and 4 from J, leaving 12 bases between them. The CDR3 runs 13 residues. Per the germline V gene, CDR1 is MDHEN and CDR2 is SYDVKM. CDR3 DNA: TGTGCCAGCAGACCTCAAGACCGCTATGGCTACACCTTC. Translated, it gives CASRPQDRYGYTF.

The J gene is TRBJ2-3, the V gene TRBV9; D uncertain. CDR1 and CDR2 (germline): SGDLS, YYNGEE. V was cut by 3 bases and J by 5 bases, with 13 bases left in between. The CDR3 consists of 14 residues. The CDR3 DNA sequence: TGTGCCAGCAGCGCCGAGCCTGGGGAAGATACGCAGTATTTT. Amino acids: CASSAEPGEDTQYF.

The chain combines TRBV7-2 with TRBJ1-5; maybe TRBD1 (5 bases). V was trimmed by 1 base and J by 5 bases, leaving 12 bases between them. The length of the CDR3 is 15 residues. Per the germline V gene, CDR1 is SGHTA and CDR2 is FQGNSA. CDR3 in amino acids: CASSLVWTPDQPQHF. CDR3 bases: TGTGCCAGCAGCTTAGTGTGGACACCGGATCAGCCCCAGCATTTT.

The CDR3 region has the DNA TGTGCCAGCTCACCAAAAACAGAGATGAACTATGGCTACACCTTC. Its protein is CASSPKTEMNYGYTF. This chain joins TRBV18 and TRBJ1-2; D gene ambiguous. CDR1 KGHSH and CDR2 LQKENI come from the germline V gene. V gave up 2 bases and J gave up 2 bases, with 12 bases separating them. The CDR3 sequence is 15 residues long. The full variable domain, its missing parts supplied by reference TRBV18 and TRBJ1-2, is NAGVMQNPRHLVRRRGQEARLRCSPMKGHSHVYWYRQLPEEGLKFMVYLQKENIIDESGMPKERFSAEFPKEGPSILRIQQVVRGDSAAYFCASSPKTEMNYGYTFGSGTRLTVV.